The 30 T cell receptor beta chains listed next were all sequenced from one sample in a study of T-cell memory formation after mild COVID-19. A single record per CDR3 protein comes from TCRdb applying MiXCR to the 5' RACE reads. In the table there are 350,000 to 500,000 distinct CDR3 sequences, around 17% of which are singletons. Sequencing was carried out using PBMCs or a T cell subset sorted from them (not recorded which). All receptors come from a man younger than 30 who had mild COVID-19 (a few samples of this study predate the infection). Cell type and time point are not known.

This clonotype was picked up a small number of times. This chain connects TRBV11-2 to TRBJ2-3; TRBD2 matches 8 bases. The CDR3 has 17 residues. With 2 bases clipped from V and 2 bases from J, the junction kept 9 bases outside the gene matches. Looked up from germline, CDR1 is SGHAT and CDR2 is FQNNGV. CDR3 DNA sequence: TGTGCCAGCAGCTTAATCCCCTTGCGGGGGGCCACAGATACGCAGTATTTT. It is translated as CASSLIPLRGATDTQYF.

The J gene is TRBJ2-1, the V gene TRBV7-2; D gene ambiguous. Between the trimmed V and J ends, which lost 1 base and 13 bases, there was a span of 14 bases. The CDR3 loop spans 13 amino acids. Germline V lookup: CDR1 SGHTA, CDR2 FQGNSA. The CDR3 bases are TGTGCCAGCAGCTTAGGGGTGTACAAGAGACAGTTCTTC. As protein: CASSLGVYKRQFF.

The gene calls are TRBV7-2 and TRBJ1-4; D is uncertain. Germline V CDR1 and CDR2: SGHTA, FQGNSA. Trimming left V 2 bases short and J 8 bases short, with 9 bases between. This CDR3 comprises 13 residues. The CDR3 region is CASSLYQREKLFF. CDR3 sequence (DNA): TGTGCCAGCAGCTTATACCAGCGGGAAAAACTGTTTTTT.

The CDR3 DNA sequence: TGCGCCAGCAGCGGGACAGGGGCCTACACTGAAGCTTTCTTT. This sequence encodes CASSGTGAYTEAFF. The chain recombines TRBV5-1 with TRBJ1-1; 10 positions match TRBD1. CDR1 and CDR2 from the germline V gene are SGHRS and YFSETQ. There are 14 residues in the CDR3. V dropped 4 bases and J dropped 3; count of bases not matched to a gene: 3. The complete variable domain, with remaining parts taken from reference TRBV5-1 and TRBJ1-1, reads KAGVTQTPRYLIKTRGQQVTLSCSPISGHRSVSWYQQTPGQGLQFLFEYFSETQRNKGNFPGRFSGRQFSNSRSEMNVSTLELGDSALYLCASSGTGAYTEAFFGQGTRLTVV.

This clonotype was observed a few times. V gene TRBV10-2 combines with J gene TRBJ2-1; possibly TRBD2 for D (6 bases). With 0 bases removed from V and 7 bases from J, the gap between germline ends came to 16 bases. The CDR3 is made up of 16 amino acids. In germline, CDR1 is WSHSY, CDR2 SAAADI. The CDR3 is CASSESGGAGRNEQFF. As DNA, the CDR3 is TGCGCCAGCAGTGAGTCCGGAGGGGCAGGGAGGAATGAGCAGTTCTTC.

This clonotype was seen a handful of times. J is TRBJ2-7 and V is TRBV5-4; unclear D gene. V was pared by 4 bases and J by 6 bases, with 14 bases between. This CDR3 region has 13 residues. Germline lookup yields CDR1 SGHNT and CDR2 YYREEE (reference sequence). The CDR3 DNA reads TGTGCCAGCAGCCCCTTTTTGGACGGCGAGCAGTACTTC. Translated: CASSPFLDGEQYF.

The chain links TRBV18 to TRBJ1-2; no clear D. The CDR3 runs to 12 residues. Germline lookup yields CDR1 KGHSH and CDR2 LQKENI. V was clipped by 1 base and J by 10 bases, with 10 bases between them. As DNA, the CDR3 is TGTGCCAGCTCACCACGCTCGGGAACCTACACCTTC. Translation: CASSPRSGTYTF.

This rearrangement joins TRBV6-5 to TRBJ1-2, with 10 positions matching TRBD1. This CDR3 region has 17 residues. Unmatched junction bases numbered 19, after V lost 8 bases and J lost 7 bases. Germline loops: CDR1 MNHEY, CDR2 SVGAGI. This CDR3 reads CASLTLPPGQGKGGYTF. CDR3 nucleotides: TGTGCCAGCCTTACCCTTCCACCGGGACAGGGGAAGGGTGGCTACACCTTC.

This clonotype has only a few counts. The V call is TRBV6-2 or TRBV6-3, the J call TRBJ2-1; 7 bases align to TRBD2. Trimming at V came to 5 bases and at J to 0 bases, leaving 7 bases not matched to a gene. Germline CDR1 MNHEY, CDR2 SVGEGT. The CDR3 has 16 residues. CDR3 region: CASSPGGKGSYNEQFF. CDR3 DNA: TGTGCCAGCAGTCCCGGGGGGAAGGGCTCCTACAATGAGCAGTTCTTC.

This chain joins TRBV7-2 and TRBJ2-5, with D perhaps TRBD1 (5 bases). The CDR3 runs 13 residues. From germline, CDR1 is SGHTA and CDR2 FQGNSA. Trimming cost V 5 bases and J 2 bases, with 9 bases left between them. The CDR3 nucleotides are TGTGCCAGCAGCATTGGACAACAAGAGACCCAGTACTTC. It codes for CASSIGQQETQYF.

This clonotype was counted between two and nine times. This rearrangement joins TRBV10-3 to TRBJ1-1; 9 nucleotides align to TRBD1. The CDR3 is 12 residues long. Germline CDR1 reads ENHRY; CDR2 reads SYGVKD. The V gene end was trimmed by 8 bases and the J gene end by 5 bases; junction bases not matched to a gene: 3. The CDR3 DNA is TGTGCCATCGCTGGGACAGGGACTGAAGCTTTCTTT. Translation: CAIAGTGTEAFF.

This clonotype has only a few counts. V gene TRBV4-3 combines with J gene TRBJ2-1, with TRBD1 matching 9 bases. The ends lost 4 bases at V and 2 bases at J; junction bases unmatched: 3. Germline V gene lookup returns CDR1 LGHNA and CDR2 YSLEER. This CDR3 is built from 15 residues. The CDR3 bases are TGCGCCAGCAGCCGAGGGACAGGGACCTACAATGAGCAGTTCTTC. Its protein product is CASSRGTGTYNEQFF.

This clonotype was detected only once. This chain links TRBV20-1 with TRBJ2-2; 7 nucleotides line up with TRBD2. Per germline, CDR1 DFQATT and CDR2 SNEGSKA (reference sequence). CDR3 size: 13 residues. V lost 3 bases to trimming and J lost 4 bases; unmatched junction nucleotides: 2. The CDR3 here is CSARWGGTGELFF. CDR3 sequence (DNA): TGCAGTGCTAGGTGGGGGGGCACCGGGGAGCTGTTTTTT.

In this sample, this clonotype turned up a few times. CDR3 sequence (DNA): TGCGCCAGCAGCCAGCCCAATCAGGGGCCAAAAGACCTCTATGGCTACACCTTC. Amino acid sequence: CASSQPNQGPKDLYGYTF. The chain joins TRBV4-1 to TRBJ1-2; D is possibly TRBD1 (6 bases). This CDR3 is built from 18 residues. CDR1 is MGHRA and CDR2 is YSYEKL in the germline V gene. Between the trimmed V and J ends, which lost 3 bases and 4 bases, there was a span of 24 bases.

The J gene is TRBJ2-3, the V gene TRBV7-3; 7 nucleotides agree with TRBD2. The CDR3 runs 13 residues. V lost 5 bases and J lost 5; bases outside the gene matches: 4. Germline-derived CDR1 and CDR2 are SGHTA and FQGTGA. The CDR3 region has the DNA TGTGCCAGCAGCACCCCGGGGGGAGATACGCAGTATTTT. As protein: CASSTPGGDTQYF.

This rearrangement joins TRBV6-2 or TRBV6-3 to TRBJ1-6; possibly TRBD1 for D (6 bases). This CDR3 comprises 14 residues. V shed 5 bases and J shed 10 bases, with 15 bases lying between them. Germline CDR1 and CDR2: MNHEY and SVGEGT. The CDR3 DNA reads TGTGCCAGCAGTGAGACTTGGCAGGGGTCACCCCTCCACTTT. Residues: CASSETWQGSPLHF.

A few counts support this clonotype. The J gene is TRBJ1-3, the V gene TRBV20-1; no reliable D call. This CDR3 region has 11 residues. CDR1 is DFQATT and CDR2 is SNEGSKA in the germline V gene (reference sequence). CDR3: CGVARGNTIYF. The CDR3 nucleotides are TGCGGGGTGGCGAGGGGAAACACCATATATTTT.

The chain carries TRBV10-3 and TRBJ1-1; the match to TRBD1 covers 7 bases. V was pared by 3 bases and J by 5 bases, with 3 bases of the junction left unmatched. This CDR3 spans 13 amino acids. Germline-derived CDR1 and CDR2 are ENHRY and SYGVKD. CDR3 amino acids: CAISDQGGTEAFF. CDR3 in DNA: TGTGCCATCAGTGACCAGGGGGGAACTGAAGCTTTCTTT.

The genes are TRBV18 and TRBJ1-5; D is undetermined. Germline V lookup: CDR1 KGHSH, CDR2 LQKENI. V was shortened by 2 bases and J by 3 bases, with 11 bases between the two germline ends. The CDR3 is 15 amino acids. The CDR3 reads CASSPSGTNNQPQHF. CDR3 DNA sequence: TGTGCCAGCTCACCATCGGGCACCAACAATCAGCCCCAGCATTTT.

The genes are TRBV4-3 and TRBJ2-2, with D perhaps matching TRBD1 or TRBD2 (7 bases each). The germline V and J ends were trimmed by 4 bases and 3 bases, with 18 bases remaining between them. CDR1 and CDR2 from the germline V gene are LGHNA and YSLEER. The CDR3 loop spans 17 amino acids. The DNA of the CDR3 is TGCGCCAGCAGCCCCCATGGGGAGGGGGCTGACACCGGGGAGCTGTTTTTT. Its translation: CASSPHGEGADTGELFF.

This chain uses TRBV19 with TRBJ2-7, with 9 bases lining up with TRBD1. Germline V gene lookup returns CDR1 LNHDA and CDR2 SQIVND (reference sequence). V shed 11 bases, J shed 7 bases, and the junction held 12 bases outside the gene matches. CDR3 length equals 13 residues. The chain's CDR3 is CASRGTGSWEQYF. CDR3 coding DNA: TGTGCCTCCCGTGGGACAGGGTCATGGGAGCAGTACTTC.

Remarks on this clonotype: One end of the junction is discordant with germline, which a read error may explain. This chain joins TRBV2 and TRBJ2-1; TRBD2 matches 14 bases. This CDR3 is built from 12 residues. Germline CDR1 is SNHLY and CDR2 is FYNNEI. In DNA, the CDR3 is TGTGCCAGCAGGACGGGACTAGCGGGGGTAGGGTTC. It specifies CASRTGLAGVGF. The full variable domain, with the rest looked up from reference TRBV2 and TRBJ2-1, is EPEVTQTPSHQVTQMGQEVILRCVPISNHLYFYWYRQILGQKVEFLVSFYNNEISEKSEIFDDQFSVERPDGSNFTLKIRSTKLEDSAMYFCASRTGLAGVGFGPGTRLTVL.

This clonotype was counted many times. V and J are TRBV5-1 and TRBJ2-1; D ambiguous. The V end was cut by 0 bases, the J end by 8 bases, with 6 bases between. The germline CDR1 and CDR2 sequences are SGHRS and YFSETQ. This CDR3 is built from 12 residues. The CDR3 nucleotides are TGCGCCAGCAGCTTGGTCAGTCATGAGCAGTTCTTC. Protein product: CASSLVSHEQFF.

This clonotype was counted between two and nine times. CDR3 residues: CASSYSREQPQHF. The CDR3 nucleotides read TGTGCCAGCAGTTACTCTAGGGAGCAGCCCCAGCATTTT. The V call is TRBV6-2 or TRBV6-3, the J call TRBJ1-5; D unresolved. The V gene lost 0 bases and the J gene lost 7 bases, with 7 bases spanning the gap. The CDR3 has 13 amino acids. Germline CDR1 MNHEY, CDR2 SVGEGT.

This clonotype came up many times. The V and J genes are TRBV5-1 and TRBJ2-5; possible D gene TRBD1, 6 bases. This CDR3 has 14 amino acids. V lost 0 bases and J 4 bases, leaving 10 bases between the germline ends. Germline V CDR1 and CDR2: SGHRS, YFSETQ. The CDR3 protein is CASSLGGPRETQYF. The DNA for the CDR3 is TGCGCCAGCAGCTTGGGGGGGCCCCGAGAGACCCAGTACTTC.

The J gene is TRBJ1-1, the V gene TRBV4-1, with D unresolved. The CDR3 has 14 amino acids. The V and J ends lost 4 bases and 1 base respectively, with 10 bases between them. Germline V lookup: CDR1 MGHRA, CDR2 YSYEKL. The CDR3, as DNA: TGCGCCAGCAGCCCGGGAGTGAGGAACACTGAAGCTTTCTTT. This codes for CASSPGVRNTEAFF.

This clonotype showed up just a few times. The chain links TRBV12-3 or TRBV12-4 to TRBJ2-1; 13 bases fit TRBD2. The V gene end was trimmed by 6 bases and the J gene end by 10 bases; junction bases not matched to a gene: 9. CDR3 length: 15 amino acids. CDR3 protein: CASSQGLAGVWEQFF. The CDR3 DNA is TGTGCCAGCAGCCAAGGACTAGCGGGGGTCTGGGAGCAGTTCTTC.

V and J are TRBV10-1 and TRBJ2-7, with a tentative D call TRBD1 (5 bases). Trimming removed 3 bases from V and 1 base from J, with 13 bases in between. The V gene's germline CDR1 is WNHNN and CDR2 SYGVQD (reference sequence). The CDR3 covers 15 residues. DNA of the CDR3: TGCGCCAGCAGTGACCAGGACATCGGATCCTACGAGCAGTACTTC. Translating it yields CASSDQDIGSYEQYF.

The chain carries TRBV10-3 and TRBJ2-1, with TRBD2 matching 10 bases. V was pared by 0 bases and J by 8 bases, with 13 bases of the junction left unmatched. This CDR3 contains 18 residues. Germline V gene data show CDR1 as ENHRY and CDR2 as SYGVKD. The CDR3 DNA reads TGTGCCATCAGTGAGTCGACTAGCGGGCTAGAACATCCCTATGAGCAGTTCTTC. It is translated as CAISESTSGLEHPYEQFF.

Within the sample, this clonotype is medium-sized. V and J are TRBV12-3 or TRBV12-4 and TRBJ2-2; maybe TRBD1 (5 bases). This CDR3 comprises 12 residues. V lost 6 bases to trimming and J lost 5 bases, with 7 bases between them. The CDR3 coding sequence is TGTGCCAGCAGCCAGGGAACCGGGGAGCTGTTTTTT. Encoded protein: CASSQGTGELFF.